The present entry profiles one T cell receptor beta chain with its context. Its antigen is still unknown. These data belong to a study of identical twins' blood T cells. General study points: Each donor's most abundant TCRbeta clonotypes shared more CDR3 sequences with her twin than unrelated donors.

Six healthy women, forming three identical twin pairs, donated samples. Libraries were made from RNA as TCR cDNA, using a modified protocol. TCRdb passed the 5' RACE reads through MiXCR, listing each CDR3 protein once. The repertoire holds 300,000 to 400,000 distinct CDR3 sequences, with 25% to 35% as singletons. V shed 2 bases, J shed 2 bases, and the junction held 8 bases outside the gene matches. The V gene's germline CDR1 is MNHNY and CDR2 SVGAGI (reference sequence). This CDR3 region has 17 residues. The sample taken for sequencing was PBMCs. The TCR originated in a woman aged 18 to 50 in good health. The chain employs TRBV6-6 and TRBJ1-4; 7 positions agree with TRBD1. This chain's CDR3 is CASSYPGGGSTNEKLFF. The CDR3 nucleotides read TGTGCCAGCAGTTACCCAGGGGGGGGTTCGACTAATGAAAAACTGTTTTTT.